These T cell receptor beta chains were read from a single sample in a study of blood T cell repertoires in COVID-19. Data came from immunoSEQ multiplex PCR; TCRdb stores just in-frame clones and leaves some out. The sample contains under 300,000 clones, just under 90% of which appear only once. Sample: PBMCs or T cells enriched from blood (not recorded which). All receptors come from a woman aged 60 to 75 who had recovered from COVID-19. The CDR3 runs from the conserved cysteine through the conserved F or W. The order of the fields is J gene, D gene, V gene, clone size, CDR3 DNA, CDR3 protein. The D gene is left open where the match is weak. Expanded clones are given a class, and other clones once, few, many or no size at all.

>TRBJ1-1|TRBD1|TRBV3-1/TRBV3-2|.
TGTGCCAGCAGCGGGCGGGACAGGGGCACTGAAGCTTTCTTT
CASSGRDRGTEAFF
>TRBJ1-5|TRBD1|TRBV27|.
TGTGCCAGCAGTTTAGAGGGGGCTAACCAGCCCCAGCATTTT
CASSLEGANQPQHF
>TRBJ2-2|TRBD2|TRBV19|.
TGTGCCAGTAGTACTCCATTCGGGGGGGCGAACACCGGGGAGCTGTTTTTT
CASSTPFGGANTGELFF
>TRBJ1-5|.|TRBV6-5|.
TGTGCCAGCAGTTCGAGTCGCGGTGGCAATCAGCCCCAGCATTTT
CASSSSRGGNQPQHF
>TRBJ1-4|.|TRBV3-1/TRBV3-2|.
TGTGCCAGCGGTTCCAGGCAGGGTGAAAAACTGTTTTTT
CASGSRQGEKLFF
>TRBJ1-2|TRBD1|TRBV5-1|.
TGCGCCAGCAGTACCGGGACAGGCTCCTTCTATGGCTACACCTTC
CASSTGTGSFYGYTF
>TRBJ1-3|TRBD1|TRBV30|.
TGTGCCTCCACCCAAGGAGGGACAGACGATCACCCCGGAAACACCATATATTTT
CASTQGGTDDHPGNTIYF
>TRBJ2-2|.|TRBV7-2|.
TGTGCCAGCAGCAGCGCCATGGGTTGGACCGGGGAGCTGTTTTTT
CASSSAMGWTGELFF
>TRBJ1-5|.|TRBV28|once
TGTGCCAGCAGTTTAGTTCAGGGGATTTCTAGCAATCAGCCCCAGCATTTT
CASSLVQGISSNQPQHF
>TRBJ1-4|TRBD1|TRBV30|.
TGTGCCTGGAGGCGGACAGGGTCGGGTGAAAAACTGTTTTTT
CAWRRTGSGEKLFF
>TRBJ2-7|.|TRBV20-1|.
TGCAGTGCTAGCGGTTCATACGAGCAGTACTTC
CSASGSYEQYF
>TRBJ2-5|.|TRBV6-2/TRBV6-3|.
TGTGCCAGCAGTTCGACTAGTGTGACCCAGTACTTC
CASSSTSVTQYF
>TRBJ2-3|TRBD2|TRBV7-6|.
TGTGCCAGCAGCTTAGGATGGACTAGCGGCGCAGATACGCAGTATTTT
CASSLGWTSGADTQYF